Listed here are 32 T cell receptor beta chains from one sample, sequenced in a study of post-analysis software for immune sequencing data. The antigens these receptors bind are not known. General study points: Patients carried a handful of TRBV segments more frequently than controls did, and TRBV5-6, TRBV5-1 and TRBV20-1 were among them.

Libraries were made from TCR beta cDNA, and they carried unique molecular identifiers. MiXCR, run by TCRdb on the PCR reads, gives a single entry per CDR3 protein. The repertoire includes 450,000 to 700,000 distinct CDR3 sequences, around 47% of them detected once, and about 1.8% sits in the top ten. Sequencing input: blood. All receptors come from a girl aged 10 to 17 with multiple sclerosis.

This clonotype was detected only once. The chain couples TRBV5-6 to TRBJ2-4; no clear D gene. The CDR3 sequence is 16 residues long. V dropped 4 bases and J dropped 0 bases, with 14 bases sitting between them. Germline V gene sequence: CDR1 SGHDT, CDR2 YYEEEE. The CDR3 loop is CASSPAAELAKNIQYF. Written as DNA, the CDR3 is TGTGCCAGCAGCCCCGCGGCGGAGCTAGCCAAAAACATTCAGTACTTC.

The rearrangement links TRBV20-1 to TRBJ2-3, with TRBD1 as a possible D gene (5 bases). The length of the CDR3 is 12 residues. V lost 6 bases to trimming and J lost 9 bases, with 16 bases between them. Germline values: CDR1 DFQATT, CDR2 SNEGSKA (reference sequence). CDR3: CSANPGARTQYF. CDR3 in DNA: TGCAGTGCAAACCCTGGGGCTAGGACGCAGTATTTT.

The chain employs TRBV4-1 and TRBJ1-5, with D perhaps TRBD1 (5 bases). The CDR3 extends over 15 amino acids. V was pared by 0 bases and J by 2 bases, with 8 bases between. Germline lookup yields CDR1 MGHRA and CDR2 YSYEKL. The CDR3 is CASSQEGGGNQPQHF. The CDR3 DNA sequence: TGCGCCAGCAGCCAAGAAGGAGGGGGCAATCAGCCCCAGCATTTT.

The V call is TRBV7-9, the J call TRBJ2-1; TRBD1 or TRBD2 may be the D gene (6 bases each). Germline loops: CDR1 SEHNR, CDR2 FQNEAQ (reference sequence). There are 14 residues in the CDR3. V was clipped by 5 bases and J by 7 bases, with 15 bases between them. The CDR3, as DNA: TGTGCCAGCAGCCTCCCGGGGGCTTGGAATGAGCAGTTCTTC. It yields the protein CASSLPGAWNEQFF.

This chain joins TRBV7-9 and TRBJ2-1; TRBD2 matches 13 bases. Trimming removed 5 bases from V and 10 bases from J; junction bases left unmatched: 5. The CDR3 is 14 amino acids. The germline V gene encodes CDR1 SEHNR and CDR2 FQNEAQ (reference sequence). CDR3 residues: CASSRTSGSGEQFF. The CDR3 DNA sequence: TGTGCCAGCAGCCGGACTAGCGGGAGTGGAGAGCAGTTCTTC.

The chain combines TRBV20-1 with TRBJ2-5; 8 bases are shared with TRBD2. CDR1 is DFQATT and CDR2 is SNEGSKA in the germline V gene (reference sequence). The CDR3 length is 14 residues. Unmatched junction bases numbered 7, after V lost 5 bases and J lost 2 bases. CDR3 coding DNA: TGCAGTGCTCTTAAGCGGGGGCCTCAAGAGACCCAGTACTTC. This translates into CSALKRGPQETQYF.

As DNA, the CDR3 is TGTGCCAGCAGTCCATCCGGGACTAGCGGCTACAATGAGCAGTTCTTC. This sequence encodes CASSPSGTSGYNEQFF. The V and J genes are TRBV3-1 and TRBJ2-1; the match to TRBD2 covers 11 bases. Germline lookup yields CDR1 LGHDT and CDR2 YNNKEL (reference sequence). CDR3 length equals 16 residues. The ends lost 6 bases at V and 3 bases at J; junction bases unmatched: 7.

On this clonotype itself: A much more abundant neighbour one base away suggests this may be a read error. V usage is TRBV20-1 and J usage is TRBJ2-1, with a tentative D call TRBD2 (5 bases). V was shortened by 5 bases and J by 9 bases, with 14 bases between the two germline ends. The CDR3 totals 12 residues. Germline assignment: CDR1 DFQATT and CDR2 SNEGSKA (reference sequence). The CDR3 region is CSAGRTGGEQFF. The CDR3 nucleotides read TGCAGTGCTGGACGGACTGGCGGTGAGCAGTTCTTC.

This clonotype was detected only a few times. The genes are TRBV4-1 and TRBJ2-7; the match to TRBD1 covers 7 bases. The ends lost 0 bases at V and 5 bases at J; junction bases unmatched: 4. The CDR3 covers 14 residues. Germline lookup yields CDR1 MGHRA and CDR2 YSYEKL. DNA of the CDR3: TGCGCCAGCAGCCAAGATACAGGGGTCAACGAGCAGTACTTC. This gives the protein CASSQDTGVNEQYF.

CDR3 protein: CASSLDGLQETQYF. For the CDR3, the DNA is TGTGCCAGCAGCTTAGATGGACTTCAAGAGACCCAGTACTTC. The chain uses TRBV7-9 and TRBJ2-5; possibly TRBD2 for D (5 bases). Germline V lookup: CDR1 SEHNR, CDR2 FQNEAQ (reference sequence). The CDR3 sequence is 14 residues long. V was trimmed by 1 base and J by 2 bases, leaving 8 bases between them.

A word on this clonotype: A single base separates this from a much larger clone, so it may be a read error. The CDR3 loop is CASSLAQEETQYF. CDR3 DNA: TGTGCCAGCAGCTTAGCGCAGGAAGAGACCCAGTACTTC. The gene calls are TRBV7-2 and TRBJ2-5; no definite D call. Between the trimmed V and J ends, which lost 0 bases and 3 bases, there was a span of 5 bases. This CDR3 has 13 residues. The V gene's germline CDR1 is SGHTA and CDR2 FQGNSA.

This clonotype has only a few counts. The chain carries TRBV11-3 and TRBJ2-3, with 8 bases identical to TRBD2. Trimming removed 4 bases from V and 8 bases from J; junction bases left unmatched: 11. This CDR3 is built from 15 residues. Germline CDR1 SGHNT, CDR2 YENEEA. The CDR3 nucleotides read TGTGCCAGCAGCTCCGGACTAGCAGATGCGGGTACGCAGTATTTT. The encoded protein is CASSSGLADAGTQYF.

A single count supports this clonotype. V and J are TRBV11-2 and TRBJ2-1, with a weak D call TRBD2 (6 bases). The CDR3 runs 17 residues. Germline V lookup: CDR1 SGHAT, CDR2 FQNNGV. The V gene lost 4 bases and the J gene lost 0 bases, with 16 bases spanning the gap. The CDR3 coding sequence is TGTGCCAGCAGCTCCTTTAGCGGCCTCAGCTCCTACAATGAGCAGTTCTTC. As protein: CASSSFSGLSSYNEQFF.

This clonotype has just a few counts. J is TRBJ1-6 and V is TRBV7-9; 10 bases fit TRBD1. This CDR3 comprises 13 residues. From germline, CDR1 is SEHNR and CDR2 FQNEAQ (reference sequence). V lost 8 bases to trimming and J lost 9 bases; unmatched junction nucleotides: 4. CDR3 in DNA: TGTGCCAGCGGAGGGACAGGGGTTTCACCCCTCCACTTT. Translated, it gives CASGGTGVSPLHF.

The V gene is TRBV4-1, the J gene TRBJ1-2; D may be TRBD1 (6 bases). The CDR3 is made up of 14 amino acids. With 1 base removed from V and 5 bases from J, the gap between germline ends came to 11 bases. Germline-derived CDR1 and CDR2 are MGHRA and YSYEKL. CDR3 coding DNA: TGCGCCAGCAGCCAAGTAACAGGGCTTTATGGCTACACCTTC. Translation gives CASSQVTGLYGYTF.

Many counts were recorded for this clonotype. The J gene is TRBJ1-1, the V gene TRBV7-9; D is undetermined. The V gene's germline CDR1 is SEHNR and CDR2 FQNEAQ (reference sequence). V lost 6 bases, J lost 0 bases, and 5 bases lay in between. This CDR3 has 12 amino acids. In DNA form, the CDR3 reads TGTGCCAGCAGTCCGCTGAACACTGAAGCTTTCTTT. The encoded protein is CASSPLNTEAFF.

A note on this clonotype: Mismatch with germline at one junction end may stem from a read error. This chain uses TRBV4-2 with TRBJ2-3; no clear D gene. This CDR3 contains 12 residues. Germline assignment: CDR1 LGHNA and CDR2 YNFKEQ. The CDR3 here is CASSPTSDTRYF. Here the CDR3 DNA reads TGTGCCAGCAGCCCCACTTCAGATACGCGGTATTTT.

V and J are TRBV20-1 and TRBJ2-1, with 7 bases identical to TRBD2. Losses at the gene ends were 4 bases for V and 0 bases for J; bases not matched to a gene: 9. The CDR3 has 16 amino acids. CDR1 is DFQATT and CDR2 is SNEGSKA in the germline V gene (reference sequence). CDR3 bases: TGCAGTGCTATAGGGGCGCGGGGGAGCTCCTACAATGAGCAGTTCTTC. It is translated as CSAIGARGSSYNEQFF.

V and J are TRBV13 and TRBJ2-1; the D gene is possibly TRBD2 (6 bases). CDR1 and CDR2 (germline): PRHDT, FYEKMQ (reference sequence). This CDR3 spans 14 amino acids. V was cut by 2 bases and J by 9 bases, with 14 bases left in between. The CDR3 nucleotides are TGTGCCAGCAGCTTACTCGGGGGAGGAAGTGAGCAGTTCTTC. It specifies CASSLLGGGSEQFF.

This clonotype has just a few counts. This CDR3 reads CASSLTWDETQYF. The CDR3 nucleotides read TGTGCCAGCAGCTTAACATGGGACGAGACCCAGTACTTC. The V call is TRBV7-3, the J call TRBJ2-5; TRBD1 or TRBD2 may be the D gene (5 bases each). The V and J ends lost 0 bases and 5 bases respectively, with 7 bases between them. Germline CDR1 SGHTA, CDR2 FQGTGA. The CDR3 is 13 residues long. Full variable domain (outside the CDR3, taken from reference TRBV7-3 and TRBJ2-5): GAGVSQTPSNKVTEKGKYVELRCDPISGHTALYWYRQSLGQGPEFLIYFQGTGAADDSGLPNDRFFAVRPEGSVSTLKIQRTERGDSAVYLCASSLTWDETQYFGPGTRLLVL.

This clonotype was recorded a few times. The genes are TRBV15 and TRBJ1-2, with a tentative D call TRBD1 (6 bases). Germline CDR1 is LNHNV and CDR2 is YYDKDF (reference sequence). This CDR3 is built from 17 residues. V was trimmed by 1 base and J by 0 bases, leaving 15 bases between them. The CDR3 DNA is TGTGCCACCAGCAGAGGAATCGGGGGGCGAGCTAACTATGGCTACACCTTC. It yields the protein CATSRGIGGRANYGYTF.

The gene calls are TRBV12-3 or TRBV12-4 and TRBJ2-5; maybe TRBD2 (5 bases). Trimming removed 5 bases at V and 5 bases at J, with 12 bases between. The CDR3 length is 13 residues. The CDR3 is CASSLGELETQYF. The CDR3 nucleotides read TGTGCCAGCAGTCTGGGAGAACTGGAGACCCAGTACTTC.

The chain joins TRBV5-1 to TRBJ2-5; the D call may be TRBD1 or TRBD2 (5 bases each). CDR1 and CDR2 (germline): SGHRS, YFSETQ. The CDR3 has 14 amino acids. Trimming took 4 bases from V and 5 from J, leaving 15 bases between them. The CDR3 DNA is TGCGCCAGCAGCGCCGCCGGGACGGAGGAGACCCAGTACTTC. Amino acids: CASSAAGTEETQYF.

This chain uses TRBV23-1 with TRBJ2-7; no firm D call. TRBV23-1 is identified as an open reading frame with a role that is uncertain. CDR3 length: 13 amino acids. With 0 bases removed from V and 8 bases from J, the gap between germline ends came to 11 bases. CDR3 residues: CASSQSTLTKQYF. The CDR3 DNA reads as TGCGCCAGCAGTCAATCGACCCTTACGAAGCAGTACTTC.

This chain links TRBV7-8 with TRBJ2-3; D is undetermined. V lost 1 base, J lost 2 bases, and 10 bases lay in between. This CDR3 comprises 15 residues. CDR1 SGHVS and CDR2 FQNEAQ come from the germline V gene. CDR3 DNA: TGTGCCAGCAGCTTAGAGAGGACCGACACAGATACGCAGTATTTT. It specifies CASSLERTDTDTQYF.

In regard to this clonotype: The junction differs from germline at one of its ends, possibly a read error. This chain joins TRBV7-6 and TRBJ1-4; perhaps TRBD1 as D (5 bases). The CDR3 is 15 residues long. Germline-derived CDR1 and CDR2 are SGHVS and FNYEAQ. CDR3 region: CASSLTGLPNEKRFF. CDR3 in DNA: TGTGCCAGCAGCTTAACAGGACTCCCTAATGAAAAACGGTTTTTT.

The chain has TRBV12-3 or TRBV12-4 and TRBJ2-7; D is possibly TRBD1 (6 bases). The DNA end is more similar to TRBJ2-5, so the J call may be wrong. This CDR3 has 14 residues. As DNA, the CDR3 is TGTGCCAGCAGTTTCGGCCAGGGGTGGGAGACCCAGTACTTC. This sequence encodes CASSFGQGWETQYF.

This clonotype was observed at least ten times. V is TRBV20-1 and J is TRBJ1-1; weak D call: TRBD1 (5 bases). The germline gives CDR1 DFQATT, CDR2 SNEGSKA (reference sequence). The CDR3 loop spans 13 amino acids. V lost 0 bases, J lost 4 bases, and 9 bases lay in between. DNA for the CDR3: TGCAGTGCTAGAGATCTCGGGGGCACTGAAGCTTTCTTT. Translation gives CSARDLGGTEAFF.

This chain links TRBV7-2 with TRBJ2-1, with 8 bases fitting TRBD2. Germline trimming cut 4 bases from V and 8 bases from J; bases unmatched to any gene: 13. CDR1 SGHTA and CDR2 FQGNSA come from the germline V gene. This CDR3 is 16 amino acids long. The CDR3 coding sequence is TGTGCCAGCAGCTCCCCTGAAAGCGGGAGAAACCATGAGCAGTTCTTC. Protein product: CASSSPESGRNHEQFF.

This clonotype appeared a single time. Here the CDR3 DNA reads TGTGCCATCAGTACGACTAGCGGGCTCCACAATGAGCAGTTCTTC. This gives the protein CAISTTSGLHNEQFF. The genes are TRBV10-3 and TRBJ2-1; TRBD2 agrees at 10 bases. The V gene end was trimmed by 5 bases and the J gene end by 5 bases; junction bases not matched to a gene: 6. The CDR3 loop spans 15 amino acids. The germline V gene encodes CDR1 ENHRY and CDR2 SYGVKD.

This rearrangement joins TRBV7-2 to TRBJ1-5, with D tentatively TRBD1 (6 bases). The CDR3 extends over 16 amino acids. Germline CDR1 and CDR2: SGHTA and FQGNSA. Trimming left V 2 bases short and J 0 bases short, with 11 bases between. CDR3 region: CASSLSGGLSNQPQHF. As DNA, the CDR3 is TGTGCCAGCAGCTTAAGTGGGGGGCTTAGCAATCAGCCCCAGCATTTT. The full variable domain, in which reference TRBV7-2 and TRBJ1-5 provide the parts outside the CDR3, is GAGVSQSPSNKVTEKGKDVELRCDPISGHTALYWYRQSLGQGLEFLIYFQGNSAPDKSGLPSDRFSAERTGGSVSTLTIQRTQQEDSAVYLCASSLSGGLSNQPQHFGDGTRLSIL.

Concerning this clonotype: Because the CDR3's place on the DNA is in doubt, the DNA is left out and the CDR3 is given as listed by TCRdb. The CDR3 sequence is CASSFGPGQNYEQYF. The genes are TRBV5-1 and TRBJ2-7; the DNA was not used to check the table's D call, TRBD1. Germline V gene lookup returns CDR1 SGHRS and CDR2 YFSETQ. Including both end residues, the CDR3 is 15 amino acids long.